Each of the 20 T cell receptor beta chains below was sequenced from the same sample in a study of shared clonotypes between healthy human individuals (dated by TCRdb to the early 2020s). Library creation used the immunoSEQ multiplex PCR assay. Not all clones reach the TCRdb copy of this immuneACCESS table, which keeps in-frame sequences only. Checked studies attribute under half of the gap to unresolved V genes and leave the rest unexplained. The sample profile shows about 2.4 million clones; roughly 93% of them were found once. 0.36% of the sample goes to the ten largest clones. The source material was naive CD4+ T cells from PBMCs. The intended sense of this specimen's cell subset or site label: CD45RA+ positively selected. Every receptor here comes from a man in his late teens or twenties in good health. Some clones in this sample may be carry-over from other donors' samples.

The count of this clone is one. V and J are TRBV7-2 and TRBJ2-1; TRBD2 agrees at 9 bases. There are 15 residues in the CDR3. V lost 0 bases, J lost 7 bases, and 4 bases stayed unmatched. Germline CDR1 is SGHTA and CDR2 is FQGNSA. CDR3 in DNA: TGTGCCAGCAGCTTAGCTGGACTAGCGCCGAATGAGCAGTTCTTC. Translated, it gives CASSLAGLAPNEQFF.

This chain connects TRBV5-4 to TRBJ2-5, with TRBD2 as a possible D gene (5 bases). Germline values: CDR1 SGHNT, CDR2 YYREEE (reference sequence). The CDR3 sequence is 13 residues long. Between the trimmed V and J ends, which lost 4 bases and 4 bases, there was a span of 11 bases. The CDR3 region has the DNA TGTGCCAGCAGCCCACGCGCGGGAGAGACCCAGTACTTC. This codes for CASSPRAGETQYF.

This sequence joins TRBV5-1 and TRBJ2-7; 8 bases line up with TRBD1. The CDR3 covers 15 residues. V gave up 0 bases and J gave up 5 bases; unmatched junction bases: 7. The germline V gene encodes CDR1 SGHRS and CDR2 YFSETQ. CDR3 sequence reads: CASSLGLTGEHEQYF. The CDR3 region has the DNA TGCGCCAGCAGCTTGGGACTGACAGGGGAGCACGAGCAGTACTTC.

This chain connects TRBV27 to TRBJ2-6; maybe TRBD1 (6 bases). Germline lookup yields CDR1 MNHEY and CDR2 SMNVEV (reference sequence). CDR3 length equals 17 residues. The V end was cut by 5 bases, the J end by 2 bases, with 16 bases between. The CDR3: CASSIRLRGTGANVLTF. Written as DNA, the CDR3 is TGTGCCAGCAGTATCCGCTTGAGGGGGACTGGGGCCAACGTCCTGACTTTC.

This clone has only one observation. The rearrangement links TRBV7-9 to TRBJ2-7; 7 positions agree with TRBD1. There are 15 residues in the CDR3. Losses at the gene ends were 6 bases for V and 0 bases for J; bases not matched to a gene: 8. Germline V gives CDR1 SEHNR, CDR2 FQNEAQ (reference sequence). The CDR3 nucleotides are TGTGCCAGCAGTTCCCGGGACAGTGGCTCCTACGAGCAGTACTTC. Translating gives CASSSRDSGSYEQYF.

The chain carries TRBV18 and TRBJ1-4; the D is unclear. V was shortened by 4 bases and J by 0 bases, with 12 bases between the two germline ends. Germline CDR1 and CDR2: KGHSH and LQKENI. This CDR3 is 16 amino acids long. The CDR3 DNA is TGTGCCAGCTCACGGTATTCCTACGCAACTAATGAAAAACTGTTTTTT. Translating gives CASSRYSYATNEKLFF.

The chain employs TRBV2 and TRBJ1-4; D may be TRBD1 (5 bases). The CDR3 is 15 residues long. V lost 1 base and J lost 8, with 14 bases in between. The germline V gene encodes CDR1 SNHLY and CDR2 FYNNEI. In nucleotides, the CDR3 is TGTGCCAGCAGTGAAGGGGGAGGGGACGTGGAAAAACTGTTTTTT. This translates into CASSEGGGDVEKLFF.

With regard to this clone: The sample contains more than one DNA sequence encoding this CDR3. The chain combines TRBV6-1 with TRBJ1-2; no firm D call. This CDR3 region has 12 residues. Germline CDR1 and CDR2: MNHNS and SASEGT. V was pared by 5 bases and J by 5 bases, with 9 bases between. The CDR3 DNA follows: TGTGCCAGCAGTCCCACCGGGTATGGCTACACCTTC. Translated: CASSPTGYGYTF.

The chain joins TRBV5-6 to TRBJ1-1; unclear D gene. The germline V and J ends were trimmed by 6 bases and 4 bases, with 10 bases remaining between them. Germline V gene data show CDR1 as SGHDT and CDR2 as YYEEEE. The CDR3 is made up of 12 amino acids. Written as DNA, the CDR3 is TGTGCCAGCACGGACGGTCCCACTGAAGCTTTCTTT. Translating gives CASTDGPTEAFF.

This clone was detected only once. CDR3 residues: CASSVSARTSVGYTF. The CDR3 DNA reads as TGTGCCAGCAGCGTATCTGCGAGGACCTCGGTGGGATACACCTTC. The genes are TRBV9 and TRBJ1-2; unclear D gene. The CDR3 consists of 15 residues. CDR1 and CDR2 from the germline V gene are SGDLS and YYNGEE. V was pared by 1 base and J by 11 bases, with 21 bases between.

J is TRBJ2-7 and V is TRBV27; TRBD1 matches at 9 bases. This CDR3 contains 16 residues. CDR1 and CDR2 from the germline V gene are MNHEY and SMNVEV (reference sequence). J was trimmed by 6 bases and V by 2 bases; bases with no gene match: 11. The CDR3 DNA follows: TGTGCCAGCAGTTTAGGAGGGGGACAGGGTTTAACCGAGCAGTACTTC. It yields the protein CASSLGGGQGLTEQYF.

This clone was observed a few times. The CDR3 loop is CASSFDRAAEPQHF. In nucleotides, the CDR3 is TGTGCCAGCAGTTTCGACAGGGCCGCGGAGCCCCAGCATTTT. V usage is TRBV6-1 and J usage is TRBJ1-5; 7 positions match TRBD1. The CDR3 extends over 14 amino acids. Unmatched junction bases numbered 9, after V lost 5 bases and J lost 8 bases. Germline CDR1 reads MNHNS; CDR2 reads SASEGT.

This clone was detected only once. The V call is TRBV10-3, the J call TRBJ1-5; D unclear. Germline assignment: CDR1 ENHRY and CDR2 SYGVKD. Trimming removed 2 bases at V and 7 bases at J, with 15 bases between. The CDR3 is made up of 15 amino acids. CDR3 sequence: CAISENLGGGQPQHF. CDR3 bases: TGTGCCATCAGTGAGAATCTGGGTGGTGGGCAGCCCCAGCATTTT.

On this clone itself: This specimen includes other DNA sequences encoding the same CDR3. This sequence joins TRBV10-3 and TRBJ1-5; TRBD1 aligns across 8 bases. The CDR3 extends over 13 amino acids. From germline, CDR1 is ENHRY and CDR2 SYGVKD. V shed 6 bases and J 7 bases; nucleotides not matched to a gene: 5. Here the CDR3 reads CAISPDRDQPQHF. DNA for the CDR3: TGTGCCATCAGCCCGGACAGGGACCAGCCCCAGCATTTT.

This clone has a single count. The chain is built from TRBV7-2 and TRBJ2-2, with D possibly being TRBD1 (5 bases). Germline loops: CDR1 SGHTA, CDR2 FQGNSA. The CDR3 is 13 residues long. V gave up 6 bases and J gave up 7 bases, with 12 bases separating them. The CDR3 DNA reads TGTGCCAGCAGTTCACAGGTCAGCGGGGAGCTGTTTTTT. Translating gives CASSSQVSGELFF.

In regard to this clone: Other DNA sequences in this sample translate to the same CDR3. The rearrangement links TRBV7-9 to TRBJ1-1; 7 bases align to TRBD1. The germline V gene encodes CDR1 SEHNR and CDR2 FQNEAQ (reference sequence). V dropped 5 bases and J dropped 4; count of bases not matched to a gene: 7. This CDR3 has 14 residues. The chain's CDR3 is CASSLQGRSTEAFF. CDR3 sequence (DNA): TGTGCCAGCAGCCTACAGGGGCGAAGCACTGAAGCTTTCTTT.

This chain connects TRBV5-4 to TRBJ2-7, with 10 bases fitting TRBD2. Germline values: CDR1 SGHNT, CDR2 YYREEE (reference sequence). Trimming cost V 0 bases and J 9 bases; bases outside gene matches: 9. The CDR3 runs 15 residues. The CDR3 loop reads CASSLGLAGAQGQYF. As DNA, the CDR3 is TGTGCCAGCAGCTTGGGCCTAGCGGGGGCTCAAGGGCAGTACTTC. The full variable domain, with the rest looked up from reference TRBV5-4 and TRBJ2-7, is ETGVTQSPTHLIKTRGQQVTLRCSSQSGHNTVSWYQQALGQGPQFIFQYYREEENGRGNFPPRFSGLQFPNYSSELNVNALELDDSALYLCASSLGLAGAQGQYFGPGTRLTVT.

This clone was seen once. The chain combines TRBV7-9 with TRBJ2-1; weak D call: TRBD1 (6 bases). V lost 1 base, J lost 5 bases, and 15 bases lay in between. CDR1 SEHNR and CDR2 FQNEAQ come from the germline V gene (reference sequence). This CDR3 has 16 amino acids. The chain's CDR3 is CASSLVDSPTNNEQFF. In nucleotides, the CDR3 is TGTGCCAGCAGCTTAGTGGACAGCCCTACAAACAATGAGCAGTTCTTC.

The CDR3 region has the DNA TGTGCCAGCAGCGTCCGACCTGGACTAGCGGGCCGTACCGGTGGGGGAGAGACCCAGTACTTC. The encoded protein is CASSVRPGLAGRTGGGETQYF. The V and J genes are TRBV9 and TRBJ2-5; 11 nucleotides match TRBD2. This CDR3 is built from 21 residues. Germline V gives CDR1 SGDLS, CDR2 YYNGEE. With V trimmed by 2 bases and J by 4 bases, 22 bases remained unmatched.

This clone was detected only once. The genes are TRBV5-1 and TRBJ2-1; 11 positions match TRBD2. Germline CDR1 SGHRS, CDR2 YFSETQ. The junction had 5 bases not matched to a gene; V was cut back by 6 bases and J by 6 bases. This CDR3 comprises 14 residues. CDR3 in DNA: TGCGCCAGCAAATTAGCGGGAGGGGTCAATGAGCAGTTCTTC. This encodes CASKLAGGVNEQFF.